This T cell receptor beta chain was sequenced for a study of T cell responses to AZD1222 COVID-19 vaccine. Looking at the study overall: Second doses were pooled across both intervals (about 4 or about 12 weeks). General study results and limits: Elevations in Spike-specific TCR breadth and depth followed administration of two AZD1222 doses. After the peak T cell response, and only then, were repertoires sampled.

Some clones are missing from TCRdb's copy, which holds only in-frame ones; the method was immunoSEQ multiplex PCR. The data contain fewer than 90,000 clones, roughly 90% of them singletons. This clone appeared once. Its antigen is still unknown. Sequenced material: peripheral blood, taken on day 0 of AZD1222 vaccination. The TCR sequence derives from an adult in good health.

The CDR3 coding sequence is TGTGCCAGCAGCCTGGCCGGGTATGGCTACACCTTC. This codes for CASSLAGYGYTF. The chain links TRBV6-5 to TRBJ1-2, with no clear D. CDR1 MNHEY and CDR2 SVGAGI come from the germline V gene. The CDR3 is 12 residues long. V was trimmed by 6 bases and J by 5 bases, leaving 10 bases between them.